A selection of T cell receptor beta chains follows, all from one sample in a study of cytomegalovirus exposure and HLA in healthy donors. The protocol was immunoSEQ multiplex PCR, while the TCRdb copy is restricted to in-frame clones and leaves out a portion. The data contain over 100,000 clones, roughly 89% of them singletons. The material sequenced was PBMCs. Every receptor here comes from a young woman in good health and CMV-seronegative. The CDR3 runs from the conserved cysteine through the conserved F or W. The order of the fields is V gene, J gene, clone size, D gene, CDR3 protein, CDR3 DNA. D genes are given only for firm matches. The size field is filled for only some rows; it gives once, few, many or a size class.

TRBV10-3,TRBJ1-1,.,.,CATISGTGHPAMGTEAFF,TGTGCCACAATATCGGGTACAGGCCATCCGGCGATGGGCACTGAAGCTTTCTTT
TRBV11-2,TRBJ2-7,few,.,CASSLYREQYF,TGTGCCAGCAGCTTATATCGCGAGCAGTACTTC
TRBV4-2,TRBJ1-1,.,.,CASSQDQWVTGDTEAFF,TGTGCCAGCAGCCAAGATCAGTGGGTGACTGGAGACACTGAAGCTTTCTTT
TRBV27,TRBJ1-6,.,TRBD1,CASSYIWTGWHSPLHF,TGTGCCAGCAGTTACATATGGACAGGGTGGCATTCACCCCTCCACTTT
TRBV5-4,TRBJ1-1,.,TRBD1,CASSFETGWQAFF,TGTGCCAGCAGCTTCGAGACAGGGTGGCAAGCTTTCTTT
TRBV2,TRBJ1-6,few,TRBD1,CASRWDSGYSPLHF,TGTGCCAGCAGATGGGACAGCGGATATTCACCCCTCCACTTT
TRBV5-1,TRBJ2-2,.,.,CASSGLANTGELFF,TGCGCCAGCAGCGGCCTCGCGAACACCGGGGAGCTGTTTTTT
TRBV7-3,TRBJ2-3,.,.,CASSPGRDTQYF,TGTGCCAGCAGCCCGGGGAGAGATACGCAGTATTTT
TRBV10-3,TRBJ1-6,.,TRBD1,CAIRRDRSPLHF,TGTGCCATCAGGAGGGACAGGTCACCCCTCCACTTT
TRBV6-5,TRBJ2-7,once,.,CASSYSMGASYEQYF,TGTGCCAGCAGTTACTCGATGGGGGCGTCCTACGAGCAGTACTTC
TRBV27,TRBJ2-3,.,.,CASSRGAGADTQYF,TGTGCCAGCAGTCGGGGGGCTGGGGCAGATACGCAGTATTTT
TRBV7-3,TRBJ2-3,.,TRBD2,CASSLGIAGAHSTDTQYF,TGTGCCAGCAGCTTAGGGATAGCGGGGGCACACAGCACAGATACGCAGTATTTT
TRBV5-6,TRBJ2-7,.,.,CASSNPGGDSPYEQYF,TGTGCCAGCAGCAACCCCGGCGGGGACAGCCCCTACGAGCAGTACTTC
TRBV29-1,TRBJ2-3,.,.,CSVEEGGLTDTQYF,TGCAGCGTTGAAGAAGGCGGCCTCACAGATACGCAGTATTTT
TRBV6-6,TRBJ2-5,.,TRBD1,CASSYTGGTKETQYF,TGTGCCAGCAGTTACACAGGGGGTACTAAAGAGACCCAGTACTTC
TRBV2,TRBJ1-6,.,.,CASSESNSSQAPLHF,TGTGCCAGCAGTGAAAGTAACAGCTCGCAGGCACCCCTCCACTTT
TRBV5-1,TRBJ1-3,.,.,CASSFAGRSGNTIYF,TGCGCCAGCAGCTTTGCAGGGAGGTCTGGAAACACCATATATTTT
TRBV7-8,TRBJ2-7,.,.,CASSTGSYEQYF,TGTGCCAGCAGCACAGGCTCCTACGAGCAGTACTTC
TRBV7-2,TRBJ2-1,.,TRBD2,CASRSGTSGVYEQFF,TGTGCCAGCAGGTCCGGGACTAGCGGAGTCTATGAGCAGTTCTTC
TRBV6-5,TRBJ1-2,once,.,CASLDGGTYGYTF,TGTGCCAGTTTAGACGGGGGGACCTATGGCTACACCTTC
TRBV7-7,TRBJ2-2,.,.,CASSHRAAGELFF,TGTGCTAGCAGCCACAGGGCGGCCGGGGAGCTGTTTTTT
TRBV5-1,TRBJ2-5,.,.,CASSPSDSPQETQYF,TGCGCCAGCAGCCCATCGGACAGTCCCCAAGAGACCCAGTACTTC
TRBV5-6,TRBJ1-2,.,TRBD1,CASSLGDREPYGYTF,TGTGCCAGCAGCTTGGGGGACAGGGAGCCTTATGGCTACACCTTC
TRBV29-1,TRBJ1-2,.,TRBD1,CSAGGQGDYGYTF,TGCAGCGCGGGAGGACAGGGTGACTATGGCTACACCTTC
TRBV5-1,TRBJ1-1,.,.,CASSSGHQNTEAFF,TGCGCCAGCAGCTCGGGACACCAGAACACTGAAGCTTTCTTT
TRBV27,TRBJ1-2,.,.,CASHFSLGGGLKGYTF,TGTGCCAGTCATTTTTCCCTTGGGGGGGGGCTGAAAGGCTACACCTTC
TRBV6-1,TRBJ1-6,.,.,CASSELVLVASNNSPLHF,TGTGCCAGCAGTGAATTGGTCTTGGTTGCCAGTAACAATTCACCCCTCCACTTT
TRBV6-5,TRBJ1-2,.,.,CASRGPSGQAYGYTF,TGTGCCAGCAGGGGTCCTTCTGGGCAGGCCTATGGCTACACCTTC
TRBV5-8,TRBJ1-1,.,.,CASSLPGALNTEAFF,TGTGCCAGCAGCCTCCCAGGGGCCTTGAACACTGAAGCTTTCTTT
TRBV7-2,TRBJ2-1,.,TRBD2,CASSLRGGPSSDEQFF,TGTGCCAGCAGCCTCCGCGGGGGGCCAAGTAGCGATGAGCAGTTCTTC
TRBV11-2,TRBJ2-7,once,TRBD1,CASSLETRGLREQYF,TGTGCCAGCAGCTTAGAAACCAGGGGGCTACGGGAGCAGTACTTC
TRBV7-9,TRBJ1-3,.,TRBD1,CASRITGGQSSGNTIYF,TGTGCCAGCAGGATAACAGGGGGCCAGAGCTCTGGAAACACCATATATTTT
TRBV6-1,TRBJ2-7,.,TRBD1,CASSVTGAPYEQYF,TGTGCCAGCAGTGTCACAGGGGCCCCCTACGAGCAGTACTTC
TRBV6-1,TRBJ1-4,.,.,CASSQVVQATNEKLFF,TGTGCCAGCAGTCAAGTCGTACAGGCAACTAATGAAAAACTGTTTTTT
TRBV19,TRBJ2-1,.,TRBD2,CASSAGLAGYNEQFF,TGTGCCAGTAGTGCGGGACTAGCGGGCTACAATGAGCAGTTCTTC
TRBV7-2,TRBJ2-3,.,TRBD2,CASSGIAGGTDTQYF,TGTGCCAGCAGCGGAATAGCGGGGGGCACAGATACGCAGTATTTT
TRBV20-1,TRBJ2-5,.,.,CSTAGQETQYF,TGCAGTACCGCAGGTCAAGAGACCCAGTACTTC
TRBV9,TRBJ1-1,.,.,CASSRQGPTMNTEAFF,TGTGCCAGCAGCCGCCAGGGCCCCACAATGAACACTGAAGCTTTCTTT
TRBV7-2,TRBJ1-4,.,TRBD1,CASSLVTGTAPNEKLFF,TGTGCCAGCAGCTTAGTAACAGGGACAGCCCCGAATGAAAAACTGTTTTTT
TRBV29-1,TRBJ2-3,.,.,CSVDRGGAGTDTQYF,TGCAGCGTTGATAGAGGGGGGGCGGGCACAGATACGCAGTATTTT
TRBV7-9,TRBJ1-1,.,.,CASSGRTAGAFF,TGTGCCAGCAGCGGACGGACGGCAGGGGCTTTCTTT
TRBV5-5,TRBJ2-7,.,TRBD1,CASSRDRKREQYF,TGTGCCAGCAGCCGGGACAGGAAACGCGAGCAGTACTTC
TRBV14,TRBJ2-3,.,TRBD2,CASSRRLAGSTDTQYF,TGTGCCAGCAGCCGTAGACTAGCGGGGAGCACAGATACGCAGTATTTT
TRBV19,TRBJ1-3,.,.,CASRTGRGPSGNTIYF,TGTGCCAGTAGGACCGGGCGGGGCCCCTCTGGAAACACCATATATTTT
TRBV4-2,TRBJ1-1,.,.,CASSQLTRLEKERAFF,TGTGCCAGCAGCCAACTTACCCGACTGGAAAAGGAGAGAGCTTTCTTT